Listed below are T cell receptor beta chains from one sample, sequenced in a study of T cell responses to AZD1222 COVID-19 vaccine. Repertoires were generated with immunoSEQ multiplex PCR, while TCRdb's copy carries only in-frame clones and drops some. This sample has over 110,000 clones, with around 91% found just once. The sequencing here drew on peripheral blood, taken 28 days after the second AZD1222 dose. These TCRs come from an adult who received the AZD1222 COVID-19 vaccine. Each CDR3 is given with its conserved first and last residue. A D gene is named only where the DNA matches it firmly. Some rows have no size entry. The others give once, few or many, or a class for an expanded clone.

j_call v_call d_call clone_size cdr3_aa cdr3_nt
TRBJ2-3 TRBV5-8 - - CASTPRAGQGVNTQYF TGTGCCAGCACCCCCAGGGCCGGGCAGGGCGTAAATACGCAGTATTTT
TRBJ2-4 TRBV27 - - CASSPRGPGTLAKNIQYF TGTGCCAGCAGTCCCAGAGGGCCCGGAACTTTAGCCAAAAACATTCAGTACTTC
TRBJ1-1 TRBV28 TRBD1 - CASSKRQGLHTEAFF TGTGCCAGCAGTAAGCGACAGGGCTTACACACTGAAGCTTTCTTT
TRBJ1-6 TRBV19 TRBD1 few CASKGQSNSPLHF TGTGCCAGTAAGGGACAGTCTAATTCACCCCTCCACTTT
TRBJ1-1 TRBV19 - once CASSTYGRNTEAFF TGTGCCAGTAGTACTTACGGCCGTAACACTGAAGCTTTCTTT
TRBJ2-2 TRBV19 TRBD1 few CASSGRDRAMNTGELFF TGTGCCAGTAGTGGTCGGGACAGGGCAATGAACACCGGGGAGCTGTTTTTT
TRBJ2-5 TRBV7-8 TRBD1 - CASSPRQGPETQYF TGTGCCAGCAGCCCCCGACAGGGGCCAGAGACCCAGTACTTC
TRBJ1-2 TRBV12-5 - - CASGLVAGQGTYGYTF TGTGCTAGTGGTTTGGTAGCGGGGCAGGGGACCTATGGCTACACCTTC
TRBJ2-7 TRBV19 TRBD2 - CASAGREPAYEQYF TGTGCCAGCGCGGGGCGGGAGCCCGCCTACGAGCAGTACTTC
TRBJ1-3 TRBV11-2 - - CASRDGNTIYF TGTGCCAGTCGGGATGGAAACACCATATATTTT
TRBJ2-1 TRBV3-1/TRBV3-2 - - CASSQGAAQGGGNEQFF TGTGCCAGCAGCCAAGGTGCTGCCCAGGGAGGCGGGAATGAGCAGTTCTTC
TRBJ1-5 TRBV6-5 TRBD1 few CASRGQGASQPQHF TGTGCCAGCCGAGGACAGGGGGCGAGTCAGCCCCAGCATTTT
TRBJ1-4 TRBV5-4 - - CASSLPGLNEKLFF TGTGCCAGCAGCTTGCCGGGATTAAATGAAAAACTGTTTTTT
TRBJ1-1 TRBV7-9 - - CASSLPGRHTEAFF TGTGCCAGCAGCTTGCCTGGGCGCCACACTGAAGCTTTCTTT
TRBJ1-5 TRBV21-1 - - CASSKGVGGNQPQHF TGTGCCAGCAGCAAAGGGGTAGGCGGCAATCAGCCCCAGCATTTT
TRBJ1-1 TRBV4-2 - - CASSQDSVVRRANTEAFF TGTGCCAGCAGCCAAGATAGCGTGGTCCGGCGGGCTAACACTGAAGCTTTCTTT
TRBJ1-5 TRBV3-1/TRBV3-2 - - CASSQESGGGNQPQHF TGTGCCAGCAGCCAAGAGTCCGGGGGCGGCAATCAGCCCCAGCATTTT
TRBJ1-1 TRBV7-9 - - CASSLGIPGQRTEAFF TGTGCCAGCAGCTTAGGAATTCCTGGGCAGCGTACTGAAGCTTTCTTT
TRBJ1-1 TRBV5-6 - - CASSWYGGDTEAFF TGTGCCAGCAGTTGGTACGGGGGGGACACTGAAGCTTTCTTT
TRBJ2-5 TRBV28 - - CASSPGLQETQYF TGTGCCAGCAGTCCAGGACTACAAGAGACCCAGTACTTC
TRBJ2-3 TRBV18 - - CASSPRGSTDTQYF TGTGCCAGCTCACCAAGGGGGTCCACAGATACGCAGTATTTT
TRBJ2-2 TRBV2 - - CASSESGATNTGELFF TGTGCCAGCAGTGAATCGGGGGCTACTAACACCGGGGAGCTGTTTTTT
TRBJ1-2 TRBV4-1 - few CASSQEAWGYTF TGCGCCAGCAGCCAAGAGGCTTGGGGCTACACCTTC
TRBJ1-1 TRBV7-2 - - CASSPWTGMNAEAFF TGTGCCAGCAGCCCTTGGACGGGGATGAACGCTGAAGCTTTCTTT
TRBJ1-2 TRBV14 - - CASSQDNGYTF TGTGCCAGCAGCCAAGATAATGGCTACACCTTC
TRBJ1-2 TRBV7-2 - - CASSFPGDYGYTF TGTGCCAGCAGCTTTCCGGGAGACTATGGCTACACCTTC
TRBJ1-2 TRBV4-1 - - CASTGPNYGYTF TGCGCCAGCACGGGACCTAACTATGGCTACACCTTC
TRBJ1-2 TRBV2 - - CASSESGWRQASRGYTF TGTGCCAGCAGTGAAAGTGGGTGGCGACAGGCCTCCCGTGGCTACACCTTC
TRBJ1-2 TRBV6-6 - - CASSYAWGGIGYGYTF TGTGCCAGCAGTTACGCCTGGGGTGGGATAGGCTATGGCTACACCTTC
TRBJ1-2 TRBV5-6 TRBD1 - CASSGEGGGNYGYTF TGTGCCAGCAGCGGGGAAGGGGGCGGTAACTATGGCTACACCTTC
TRBJ1-4 TRBV19 - - CASSIQGAPNEKLFF TGTGCCAGTAGTATCCAGGGAGCCCCTAATGAAAAACTGTTTTTT
TRBJ2-3 TRBV11-2 - - CASSPAADTQYF TGTGCCAGCAGCCCAGCTGCAGATACGCAGTATTTT
TRBJ1-5 TRBV30 - - CAWSAGPGGNQPQHF TGTGCCTGGAGTGCCGGTCCGGGAGGCAATCAGCCCCAGCATTTT
TRBJ1-2 TRBV2 TRBD1 - CASSSPDRGNYGYTF TGTGCCAGCAGTTCACCCGACAGGGGCAACTATGGCTACACCTTC
TRBJ1-5 TRBV30 - - CAWSDRERQPQHF TGTGCCTGGAGTGACAGGGAACGACAGCCCCAGCATTTT
TRBJ1-4 TRBV9 - - CASSGRIQGSGEEKLFF TGTGCCAGCAGCGGAAGAATACAGGGATCAGGAGAAGAAAAACTGTTTTTT
TRBJ1-1 TRBV30 - - CAWSVGAGRLTEAFF TGTGCCTGGAGTGTCGGGGCGGGGCGCCTCACTGAAGCTTTCTTT
TRBJ1-1 TRBV27 TRBD1 - CASSRQGPDTEAFF TGTGCCAGCAGTCGACAGGGTCCGGACACTGAAGCTTTCTTT
TRBJ1-5 TRBV24-1 - - CATSDSLGGRGQPQHF TGTGCCACCAGTGATTCCCTCGGGGGGCGAGGTCAGCCCCAGCATTTT
TRBJ1-2 TRBV6-5 TRBD1 - CASNPGQGIYGYTF TGTGCCAGCAATCCGGGACAGGGGATTTATGGCTACACCTTC
TRBJ2-1 TRBV14 - - CASSQGYNEQFF TGTGCCAGCAGCCAGGGCTACAATGAGCAGTTCTTC
TRBJ1-1 TRBV15 - - CATRGQQRAEAFF TGTGCCACCAGGGGTCAACAACGCGCTGAAGCTTTCTTT
TRBJ1-5 TRBV7-2 TRBD1 - CASSPTGVSGQPQHF TGTGCCAGCAGCCCTACAGGGGTCTCGGGTCAGCCCCAGCATTTT
TRBJ2-7 TRBV7-6 TRBD2 - CASSLDSGGAYEQYF TGTGCCAGCAGCTTAGATTCGGGAGGAGCCTACGAGCAGTACTTC
TRBJ1-6 TRBV27 - - CASSFRNPSHSPLHF TGTGCCAGCAGTTTCAGGAACCCTAGTCATTCACCCCTCCACTTT
TRBJ2-3 TRBV19 - - CASRDARVGDTQYF TGTGCCAGTAGGGACGCCAGGGTGGGGGATACGCAGTATTTT
TRBJ2-1 TRBV7-2 - - CASRLRTGQGGGNEQFF TGTGCCAGCAGACTCCGTACCGGTCAGGGGGGAGGCAATGAGCAGTTCTTC
TRBJ2-1 TRBV5-1 TRBD2 - CASSIWEGSSYNEQFF TGCGCCAGCAGCATTTGGGAGGGTTCCTCCTACAATGAGCAGTTCTTC
TRBJ2-1 TRBV19 - - CASSIGTTNEQFF TGTGCCAGTAGTATTGGGACCACAAATGAGCAGTTCTTC
TRBJ1-1 TRBV6-5 - - CASSYSARVDTEAFF TGTGCCAGCAGTTACAGTGCCCGCGTAGACACTGAAGCTTTCTTT
TRBJ1-2 TRBV6-5 - - CASSYSKVYGYTF TGTGCCAGCAGTTACTCAAAGGTGTATGGCTACACCTTC
TRBJ2-5 TRBV7-3 TRBD1 few CASSRDRGQETQYF TGTGCCAGCAGCAGGGACAGGGGACAAGAGACCCAGTACTTC
TRBJ2-3 TRBV7-2 - - CASSPGSIGDTQYF TGTGCCAGCAGCCCAGGTTCTATTGGTGATACGCAGTATTTT